This T cell receptor beta chain was recorded in a study of vaccination and CD4 T cells after COVID-19. Findings and limits, study-wide: Convalescent patients had a median about 86% of reactive clones appearing only post-vaccination.

Cultured CD4+ T-cell DNA underwent Oncomine TCR Beta short-read sequencing. One entry per CDR3 protein, called by TCRdb with MiXCR from the PCR reads. This table has more than 12,000 distinct CDR3 sequences, roughly half appearing once. This clonotype is a singleton in its sample. The antigen is unknown. Compared with germline, one end of the junction differs, possibly owing to a read error. Germline V gives CDR1 MNHEY, CDR2 SVGEGT. The CDR3 totals 13 residues. The sample's treatment: approximately 11-day PBMC culture with coronavirus spike peptide pools or control peptides (ViraFEST assay). IL-2 at roughly 9.6 IU/ml and peptide pools at roughly 10 ug/ml were added to PBMCs cultured at roughly 2.1 million per well. Negative selection separated CD4+ T cells from roughly eleven-day cultures.

The chain recombines TRBV6-2 or TRBV6-3 with TRBJ2-7; D unresolved. Sequencing was carried out using CD4+ T cells from blood, cultured in vitro. This sequence was found in a human donor who had recovered from COVID-19. CDR3 nucleotides: TGTGCCAGCAGTTCTGCCAGCTCCCACGAGCAGTACTTC. Its protein product is CASSSASSHEQYF.